The sequence of this TCR beta chain was determined in a study of Graves' ophthalmopathy and Graves' hyperthyroidism (dated by TCRdb to the late 2010s). About the investigation overall: Peripheral blood samples were taken at the time of initial diagnosis, before any treatment was given. TCR beta repertoire signatures were used to distinguish Graves' ophthalmopathy from Graves' hyperthyroidism and to predict progression to ophthalmopathy. In total, around 130 blood samples were TCR-sequenced: 43 ophthalmopathy, under 85 hyperthyroidism and about 17 hyperthyroidism-to-ophthalmopathy patients. To explore V-J signatures distinguishing ophthalmopathy from hyperthyroidism, a discovery set of around 100 patients (roughly 45 ophthalmopathy, 57 stable hyperthyroidism) was enrolled. The independent validation cohort included about 19 hyperthyroidism patients plus 17 patients who later progressed from hyperthyroidism to ophthalmopathy. In roughly 6 hyperthyroidism patients, the T-cell repertoire of thyroid tissue was compared with the T-cell repertoire of blood. Following sample collection, hyperthyroidism patients were given methimazole at a starting dose of 30 mg daily, and ophthalmopathy patients were given high-dose intravenous methylprednisolone. The 90 to 100 discovery patients were randomly split 7:3 into training and test sets. Summary of the overall study and its limitations: Sample size was not statistically predetermined, and group allocation was not concealed from the investigators. In validation, the model predicted ophthalmopathy progression with more than 70% sensitivity and roughly 78% specificity; 12 predicted patients were CT-confirmed with GO in a median of approximately 6.2 months. In cross-validation, the 13-signature model distinguished ophthalmopathy from stable hyperthyroidism with 85% to 90% sensitivity and around 82% specificity, and in the test set the corresponding values were roughly 80% and 76%. Most expanded thyroid clonotypes with frequency above 0.001 were also detected in blood, suggesting blood repertoires may reflect the thyroid immune response.

Hyperthyroidism was considered stable if no progression to ophthalmopathy occurred within 18 months of follow-up. Hyperthyroidism patients were newly diagnosed, with disease duration under 2 months, and aged 18 to 65 years. Patients were excluded if they had other autoimmune diseases, uncontrolled infections, pregnancy or lactation. Diagnosis was based on clinical symptoms, serum thyroxine, TRAb, thyroid ultrasound and orbital computed tomography. Ficoll-Paque density gradient centrifugation was used to isolate PBMCs from about 9.4 ml of fresh peripheral blood. Total RNA was extracted with Trizol reagent and quality-checked on an Agilent 2100 Bioanalyzer. TCR beta CDR3 regions were amplified from RNA transcripts for repertoire sequencing. HTBI primers and the Qiagen OneStep RT-PCR kit were used in a first-round RT-PCR, which was followed by a second-round multiplex PCR, size selection and purification. The libraries underwent paired-end sequencing with 100 bp reads on an Illumina HiSeq2000. On the study's bioinformatics: Reads were processed with SOAPnuke, discarding reads with adapters, uncalled bases, mean Phred below 15, or no exact constant-primer or identifier match. High-quality paired reads were merged with COPE v1.2.5. Each unique nucleotide sequence was treated as a clonotype, and MiTCR v1.1 was used to align the clonotypes to the IMGT TRB V, D and J references. Only V-J combinations with frequency above 0.0001 were analysed, covering around 99% of repertoires. For each V-J combination, a TCR clonal expansion and chaos score was defined as the ratio of F50 clonal expansion to chaos observed in the TCRdist matrix. Welch's t-statistics and random forest were used to reduce the features to some 13 V-J combinations, which were then used as input to a naive Bayes classifier. The Morisita-Horn index was used to measure how similar the thyroid and blood repertoires were. TCRdb reran the public reads through fastp at Q25 and MiXCR, keeping productive beta chains. A single entry per CDR3 protein holds the most common genes and DNA from its merged rows. The V and J calls reflect TCRdb's pipeline rather than the authors' work. The sample table lists about 620,000 distinct CDR3 sequences, about a fifth of them with a count of one. More than 5.5% of the sample goes to the ten largest clones.

This clonotype was counted ten times or more. Its cognate antigen has yet to be identified. No qualities accompany the bases; no much larger clone lies one base away. CDR1 is given as MNHNS and CDR2 as SASEGT, both from the germline V gene. Trimming removed 5 bases from V and 8 bases from J; the gene matches leave 2 bases unexplained. Inclusive of the bounding cysteine and phenylalanine, the CDR3 is 14 residues long. The read is trimmed to its CDR3 DNA, 42 bases read in frame from base 1. The clonotype was recovered from a woman between 18 and 29 years old with stable Graves' hyperthyroidism. Some clones in this sample may be carry-over from other donors' samples. Donor details come from another sample of the same person, matched by shared clones. The rearranged chain carries TRBV6-1 and TRBJ1-6, with 11 middle bases fitting TRBD1. The sequenced material came from peripheral blood. In nucleotides, the sequence is TGTGCCAGCAGTCCGGGACAGGGGGATTCACCCCTCCACTTT. Translated, this is CASSPGQGDSPLHF.